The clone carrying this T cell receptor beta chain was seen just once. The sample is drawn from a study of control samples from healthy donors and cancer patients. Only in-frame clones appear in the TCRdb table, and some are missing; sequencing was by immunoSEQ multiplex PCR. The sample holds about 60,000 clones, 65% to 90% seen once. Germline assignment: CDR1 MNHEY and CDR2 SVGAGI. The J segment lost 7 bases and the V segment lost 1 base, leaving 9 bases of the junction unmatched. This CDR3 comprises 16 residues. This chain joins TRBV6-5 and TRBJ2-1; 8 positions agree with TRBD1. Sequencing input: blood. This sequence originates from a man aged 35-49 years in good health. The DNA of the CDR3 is TGTGCCAGCAGTTACTGGGGACAGGACAGTAATAATGAGCAGTTCTTC. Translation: CASSYWGQDSNNEQFF.